This TCR beta chain was identified in a study of T-cell memory formation after mild COVID-19. CDR3 length equals 12 residues. The V end lost 4 bases, the J end lost 8 bases, and 12 bases lay between the germline ends. In germline, CDR1 is SGHRS, CDR2 YFSETQ. Constant-segment primers and 5'RACE yielded cDNA libraries for TCR alpha and TCR beta, each carrying sample barcodes and UMIs. From the 5' RACE reads, TCRdb called clonotypes with MiXCR, one entry per CDR3 protein. The sample has over 300,000 distinct CDR3 sequences, roughly 20% seen once; the top ten hold 21%. Broader study findings: The pre-infection memory compartment contained some responding clones, suggesting cross-reactive memory joined. Largely, contracting CD4+ clones fell within CM and EM, and contracting CD8+ clones within EMRA.

For this clonotype: Its antigen is unidentified.

The sample was PBMCs or a T cell subset sorted from them (not recorded which). This chain connects TRBV5-1 to TRBJ1-2; D remains ambiguous. This sequence was found in a man aged 18 to 29 who had mild COVID-19 (a few samples of this study predate the infection). Cell type and time point are not known. The chain's CDR3 is CASSAGLEGYTF. The CDR3 coding sequence is TGCGCCAGCAGCGCCGGCTTGGAAGGCTACACCTTC.